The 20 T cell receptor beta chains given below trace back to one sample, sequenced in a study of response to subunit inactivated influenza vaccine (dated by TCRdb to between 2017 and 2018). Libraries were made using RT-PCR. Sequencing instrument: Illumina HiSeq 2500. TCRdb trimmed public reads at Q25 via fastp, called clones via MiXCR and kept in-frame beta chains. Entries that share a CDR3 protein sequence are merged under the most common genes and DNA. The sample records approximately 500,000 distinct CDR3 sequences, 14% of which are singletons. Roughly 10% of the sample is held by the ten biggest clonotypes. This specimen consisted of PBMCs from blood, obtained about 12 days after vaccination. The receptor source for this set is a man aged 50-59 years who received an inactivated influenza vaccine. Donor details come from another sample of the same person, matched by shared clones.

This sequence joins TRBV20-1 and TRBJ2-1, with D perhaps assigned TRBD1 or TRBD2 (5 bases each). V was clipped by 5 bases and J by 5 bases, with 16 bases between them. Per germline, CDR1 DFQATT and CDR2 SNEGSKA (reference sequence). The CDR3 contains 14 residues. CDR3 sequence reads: CSARHHEGNNEQFF. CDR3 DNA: TGCAGTGCTCGACATCACGAGGGGAACAATGAGCAGTTCTTC.

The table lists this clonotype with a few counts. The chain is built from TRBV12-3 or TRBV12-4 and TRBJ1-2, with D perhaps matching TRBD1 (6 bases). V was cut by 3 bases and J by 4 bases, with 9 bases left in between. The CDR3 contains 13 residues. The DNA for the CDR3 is TGTGCCAGCAGTTTGGACAGCAGCTATGGCTACACCTTC. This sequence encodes CASSLDSSYGYTF.

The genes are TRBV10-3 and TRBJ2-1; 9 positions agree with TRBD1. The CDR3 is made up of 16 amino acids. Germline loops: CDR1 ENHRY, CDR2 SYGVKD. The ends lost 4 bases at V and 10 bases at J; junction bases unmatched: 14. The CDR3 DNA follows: TGTGCCATCAGTGCCATTTCATCGGACAGGGGTCCGGAGCAGTTCTTC. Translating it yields CAISAISSDRGPEQFF.

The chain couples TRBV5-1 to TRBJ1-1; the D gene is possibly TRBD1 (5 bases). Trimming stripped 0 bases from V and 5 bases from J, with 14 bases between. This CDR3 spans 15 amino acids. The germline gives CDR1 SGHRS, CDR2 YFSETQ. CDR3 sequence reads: CASSLAGPPETEAFF. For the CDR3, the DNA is TGCGCCAGCAGCTTGGCGGGGCCTCCGGAGACTGAAGCTTTCTTT.

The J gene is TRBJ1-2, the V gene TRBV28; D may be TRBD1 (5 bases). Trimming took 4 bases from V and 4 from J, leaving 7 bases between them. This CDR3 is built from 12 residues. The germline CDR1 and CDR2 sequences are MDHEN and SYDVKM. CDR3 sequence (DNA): TGTGCCAGCAGTTGGGGGAGCTATGGCTACACCTTC. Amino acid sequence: CASSWGSYGYTF.

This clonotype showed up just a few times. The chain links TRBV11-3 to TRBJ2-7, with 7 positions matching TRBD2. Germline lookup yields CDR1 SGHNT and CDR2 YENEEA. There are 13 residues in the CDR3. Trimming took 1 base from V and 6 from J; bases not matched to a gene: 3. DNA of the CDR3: TGTGCCAGCAGCTTAGGGACTAGGACCGAGCAGTACTTC. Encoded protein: CASSLGTRTEQYF.

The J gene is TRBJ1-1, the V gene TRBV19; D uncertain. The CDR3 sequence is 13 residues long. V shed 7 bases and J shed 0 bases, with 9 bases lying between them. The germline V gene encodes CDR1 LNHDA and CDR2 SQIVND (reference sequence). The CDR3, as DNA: TGTGCCAGTACGACGGGGTTGAACACTGAAGCTTTCTTT. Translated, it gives CASTTGLNTEAFF.

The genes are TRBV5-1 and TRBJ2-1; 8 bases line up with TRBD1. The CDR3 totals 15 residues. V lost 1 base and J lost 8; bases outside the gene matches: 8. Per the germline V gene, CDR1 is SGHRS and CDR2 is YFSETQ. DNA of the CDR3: TGCGCCAGCAGCTTGATTCAGGGGGCCGTCGATGAGCAGTTCTTC. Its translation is CASSLIQGAVDEQFF.

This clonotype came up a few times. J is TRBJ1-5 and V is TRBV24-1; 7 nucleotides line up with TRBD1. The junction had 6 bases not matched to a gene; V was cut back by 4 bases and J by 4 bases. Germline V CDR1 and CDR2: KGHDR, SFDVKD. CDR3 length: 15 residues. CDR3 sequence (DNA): TGTGCCACCAGTGACGGATCGACAGGGAATCAGCCCCAGCATTTT. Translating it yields CATSDGSTGNQPQHF.

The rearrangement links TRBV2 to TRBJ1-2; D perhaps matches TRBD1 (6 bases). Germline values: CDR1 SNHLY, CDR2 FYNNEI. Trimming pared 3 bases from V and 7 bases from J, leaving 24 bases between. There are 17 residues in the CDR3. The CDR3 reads CASSETGTHISSGGYTF. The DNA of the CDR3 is TGTGCCAGCAGTGAGACCGGGACACATATTAGCAGCGGTGGCTACACCTTC.

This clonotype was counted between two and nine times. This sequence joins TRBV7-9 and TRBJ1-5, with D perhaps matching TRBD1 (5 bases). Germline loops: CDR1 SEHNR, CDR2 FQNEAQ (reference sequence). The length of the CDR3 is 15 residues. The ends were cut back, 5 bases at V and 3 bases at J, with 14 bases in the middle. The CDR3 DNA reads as TGTGCCAGCAGCCGGGGCCCCCGTGACAATCAGCCCCAGCATTTT. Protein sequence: CASSRGPRDNQPQHF.

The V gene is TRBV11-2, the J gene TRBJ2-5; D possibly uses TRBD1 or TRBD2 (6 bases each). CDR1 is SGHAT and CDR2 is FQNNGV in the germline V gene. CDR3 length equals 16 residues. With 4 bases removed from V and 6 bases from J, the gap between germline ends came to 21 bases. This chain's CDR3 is CASSSPLGGPVKTQYF. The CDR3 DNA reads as TGTGCCAGCAGCTCTCCTCTAGGGGGGCCGGTGAAGACCCAGTACTTC.

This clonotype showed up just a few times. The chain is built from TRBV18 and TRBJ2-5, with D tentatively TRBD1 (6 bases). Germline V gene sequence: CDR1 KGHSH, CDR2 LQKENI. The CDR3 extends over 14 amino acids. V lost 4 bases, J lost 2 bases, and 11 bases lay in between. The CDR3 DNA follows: TGTGCCAGCTCACGGGACACCTTTCAAGAGACCCAGTACTTC. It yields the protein CASSRDTFQETQYF.

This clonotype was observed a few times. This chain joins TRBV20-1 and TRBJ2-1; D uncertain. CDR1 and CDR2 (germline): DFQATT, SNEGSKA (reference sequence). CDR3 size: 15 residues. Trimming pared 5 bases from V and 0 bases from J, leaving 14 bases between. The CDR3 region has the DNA TGCAGTGCTCCACCTCACCAGAGCTCCTACAATGAGCAGTTCTTC. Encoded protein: CSAPPHQSSYNEQFF.

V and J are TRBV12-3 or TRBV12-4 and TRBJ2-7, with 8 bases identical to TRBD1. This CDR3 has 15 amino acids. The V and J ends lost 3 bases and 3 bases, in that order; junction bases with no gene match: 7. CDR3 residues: CASSLGQGAYYEQYF. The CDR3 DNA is TGTGCCAGCAGTTTGGGGCAGGGGGCTTACTACGAGCAGTACTTC.

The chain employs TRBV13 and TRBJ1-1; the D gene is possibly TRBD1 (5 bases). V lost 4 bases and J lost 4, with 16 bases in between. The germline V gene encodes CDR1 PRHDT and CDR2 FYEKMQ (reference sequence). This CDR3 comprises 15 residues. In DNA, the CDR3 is TGTGCCAGCAGCTCTGGGGCCAGCTCACGCACTGAAGCTTTCTTT. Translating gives CASSSGASSRTEAFF.

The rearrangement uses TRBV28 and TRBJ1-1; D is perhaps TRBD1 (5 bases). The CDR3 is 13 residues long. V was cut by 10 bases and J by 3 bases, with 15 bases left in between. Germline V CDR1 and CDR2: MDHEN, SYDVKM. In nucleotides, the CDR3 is TGTGCCACCGGGGGGGTTTTGCACACTGAAGCTTTCTTT. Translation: CATGGVLHTEAFF.

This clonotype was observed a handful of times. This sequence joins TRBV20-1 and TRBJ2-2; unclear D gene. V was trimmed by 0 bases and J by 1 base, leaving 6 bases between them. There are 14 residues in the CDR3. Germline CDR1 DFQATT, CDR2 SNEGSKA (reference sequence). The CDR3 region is CSARDLKNTGELFF. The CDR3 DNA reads TGCAGTGCTAGAGATTTAAAGAACACCGGGGAGCTGTTTTTT.

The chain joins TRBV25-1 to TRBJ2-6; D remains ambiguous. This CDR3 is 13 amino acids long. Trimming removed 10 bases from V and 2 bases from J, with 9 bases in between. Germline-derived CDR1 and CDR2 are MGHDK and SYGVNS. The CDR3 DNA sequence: TGTGCCACCAATACTCCTGGGGCCAACGTCCTGACTTTC. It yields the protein CATNTPGANVLTF.

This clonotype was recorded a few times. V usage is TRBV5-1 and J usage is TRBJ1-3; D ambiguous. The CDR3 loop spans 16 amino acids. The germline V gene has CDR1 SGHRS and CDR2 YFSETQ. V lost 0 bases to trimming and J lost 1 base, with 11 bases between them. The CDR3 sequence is CASSLAGRTSGNTIYF. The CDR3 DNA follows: TGCGCCAGCAGCTTGGCCGGCAGGACTTCTGGAAACACCATATATTTT.